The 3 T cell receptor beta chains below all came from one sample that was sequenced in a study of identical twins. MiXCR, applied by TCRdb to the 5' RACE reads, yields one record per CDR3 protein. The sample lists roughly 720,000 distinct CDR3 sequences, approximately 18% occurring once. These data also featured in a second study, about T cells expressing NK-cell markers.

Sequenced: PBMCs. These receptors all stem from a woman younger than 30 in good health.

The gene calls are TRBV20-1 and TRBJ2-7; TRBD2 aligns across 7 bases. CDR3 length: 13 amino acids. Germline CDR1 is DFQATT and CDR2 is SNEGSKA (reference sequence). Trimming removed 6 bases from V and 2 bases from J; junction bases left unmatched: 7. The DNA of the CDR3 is TGCAGTGCCGAGTGGGGGGGAACCTACGAGCAGTACTTC. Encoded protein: CSAEWGGTYEQYF.

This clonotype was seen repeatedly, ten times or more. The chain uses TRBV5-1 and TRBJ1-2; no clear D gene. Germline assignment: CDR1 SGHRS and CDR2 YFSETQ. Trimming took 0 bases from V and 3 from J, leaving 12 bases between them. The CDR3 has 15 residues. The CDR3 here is CASSLVTGVDYGYTF. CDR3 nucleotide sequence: TGCGCCAGCAGCTTGGTTACGGGAGTGGACTATGGCTACACCTTC.

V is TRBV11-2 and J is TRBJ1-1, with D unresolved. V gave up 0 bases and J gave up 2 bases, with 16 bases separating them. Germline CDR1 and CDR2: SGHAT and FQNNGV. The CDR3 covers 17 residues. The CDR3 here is CASSLERFRAFNTEAFF. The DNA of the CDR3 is TGTGCCAGCAGCTTAGAGAGATTCCGGGCCTTTAACACTGAAGCTTTCTTT.